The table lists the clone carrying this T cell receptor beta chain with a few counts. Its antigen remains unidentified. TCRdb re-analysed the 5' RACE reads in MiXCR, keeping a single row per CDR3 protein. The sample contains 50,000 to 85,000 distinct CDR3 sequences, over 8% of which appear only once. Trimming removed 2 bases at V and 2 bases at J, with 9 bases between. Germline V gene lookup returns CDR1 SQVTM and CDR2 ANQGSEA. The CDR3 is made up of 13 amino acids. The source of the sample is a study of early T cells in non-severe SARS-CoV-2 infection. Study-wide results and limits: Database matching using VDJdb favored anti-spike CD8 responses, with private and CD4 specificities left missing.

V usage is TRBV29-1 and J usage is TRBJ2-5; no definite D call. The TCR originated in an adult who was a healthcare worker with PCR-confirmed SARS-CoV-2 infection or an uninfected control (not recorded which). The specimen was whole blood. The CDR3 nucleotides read TGCAGCGTTGAAACCGGGTTTCAAGAGACCCAGTACTTC. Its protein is CSVETGFQETQYF. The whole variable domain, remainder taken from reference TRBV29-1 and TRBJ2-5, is SAVISQKPSRDICQRGTSLTIQCQVDSQVTMMFWYRQQPGQSLTLIATANQGSEATYESGFVIDKFPISRPNLTFSTLTVSNMSPEDSSIYLCSVETGFQETQYFGPGTRLLVL.